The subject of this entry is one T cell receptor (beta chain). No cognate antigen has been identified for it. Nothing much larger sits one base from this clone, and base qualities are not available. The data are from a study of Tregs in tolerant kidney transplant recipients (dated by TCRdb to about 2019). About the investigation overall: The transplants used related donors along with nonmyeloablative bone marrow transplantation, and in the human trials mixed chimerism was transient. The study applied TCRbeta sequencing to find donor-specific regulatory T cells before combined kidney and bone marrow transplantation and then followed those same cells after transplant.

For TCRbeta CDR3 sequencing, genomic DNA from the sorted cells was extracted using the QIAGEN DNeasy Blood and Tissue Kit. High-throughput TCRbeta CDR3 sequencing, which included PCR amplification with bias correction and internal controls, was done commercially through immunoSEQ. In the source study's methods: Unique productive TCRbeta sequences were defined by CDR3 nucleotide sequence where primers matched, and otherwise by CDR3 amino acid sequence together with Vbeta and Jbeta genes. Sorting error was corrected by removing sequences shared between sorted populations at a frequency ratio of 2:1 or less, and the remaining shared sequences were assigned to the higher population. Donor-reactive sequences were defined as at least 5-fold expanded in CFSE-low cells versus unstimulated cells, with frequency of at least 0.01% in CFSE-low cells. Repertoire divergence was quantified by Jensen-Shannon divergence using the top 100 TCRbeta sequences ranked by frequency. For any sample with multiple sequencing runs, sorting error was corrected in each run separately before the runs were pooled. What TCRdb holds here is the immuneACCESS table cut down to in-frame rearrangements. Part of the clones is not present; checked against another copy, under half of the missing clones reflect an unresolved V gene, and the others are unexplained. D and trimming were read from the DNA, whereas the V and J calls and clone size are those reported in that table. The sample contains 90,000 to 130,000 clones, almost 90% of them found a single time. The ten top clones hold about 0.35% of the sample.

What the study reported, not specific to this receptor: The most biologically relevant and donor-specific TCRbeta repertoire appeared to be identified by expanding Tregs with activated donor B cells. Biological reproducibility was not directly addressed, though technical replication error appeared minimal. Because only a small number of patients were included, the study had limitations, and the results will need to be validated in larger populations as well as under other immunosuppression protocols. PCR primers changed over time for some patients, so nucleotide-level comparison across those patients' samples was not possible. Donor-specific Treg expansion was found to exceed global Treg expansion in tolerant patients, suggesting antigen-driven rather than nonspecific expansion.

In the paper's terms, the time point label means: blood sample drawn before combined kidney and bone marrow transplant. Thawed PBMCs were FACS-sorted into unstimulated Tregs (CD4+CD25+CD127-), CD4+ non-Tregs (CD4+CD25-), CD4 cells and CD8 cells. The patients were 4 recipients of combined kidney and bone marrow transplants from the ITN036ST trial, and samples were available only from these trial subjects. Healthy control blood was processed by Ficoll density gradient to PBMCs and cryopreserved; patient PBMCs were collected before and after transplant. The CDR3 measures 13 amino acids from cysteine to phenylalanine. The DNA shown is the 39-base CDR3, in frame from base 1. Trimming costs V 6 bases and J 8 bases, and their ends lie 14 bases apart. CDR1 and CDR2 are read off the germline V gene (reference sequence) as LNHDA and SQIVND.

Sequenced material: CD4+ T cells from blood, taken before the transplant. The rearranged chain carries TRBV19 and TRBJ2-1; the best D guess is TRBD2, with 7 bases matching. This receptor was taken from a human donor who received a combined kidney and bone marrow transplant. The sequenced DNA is TGTGCCAGTAGCAAAAGGGGGGGCGATGAGCAGTTCTTC. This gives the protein CASSKRGGDEQFF.